This TCR beta chain is drawn from a study of blood T cell repertoires in COVID-19. The overall study: PBMCs, B-cell-depleted T cells, or T cells provided the cDNA or gDNA that made up the material.

Seattle researchers signed up patients amid active infection and tracked them longitudinally. TCRdb's copy holds only in-frame clones and misses some; the assay was immunoSEQ multiplex PCR. This table has 150,000 to 180,000 clones, around 83% appearing once. Trimming shortened V by 7 bases and J by 0 bases, and 15 bases separated the two germline ends. In germline, CDR1 is KGHDR, CDR2 SFDVKD. This CDR3 contains 17 residues. The rearrangement joins TRBV24-1 to TRBJ2-6; D is unresolved. Sequenced material: peripheral blood. The receptor was derived from a woman aged 55-70 years with COVID-19, enrolled during active disease. In DNA form, the CDR3 reads TGTGCCACCAGCCAGTCGGTCACAGCCTCTGGGGCCAACGTCCTGACTTTC. Residues: CATSQSVTASGANVLTF.